Below are 31 T cell receptor beta chains sequenced from a single sample in a study of cytomegalovirus exposure and HLA in healthy donors. Vbeta (60) and Jbeta (13) primers were used in the PCR. Here immunoSEQ multiplex PCR was the method, and the copy in TCRdb shows in-frame clones only, minus some. This repertoire shows about 160,000 clones, around four fifths found once; its top ten account for about 1.9%. Sequencing input: PBMCs. Receptors were obtained from a female donor in good health and CMV-seronegative.

The rearrangement uses TRBV5-1 and TRBJ1-1; the D is unclear. The V and J ends lost 4 bases and 0 bases respectively, with 7 bases between them. The CDR3 is made up of 13 amino acids. Looked up from germline, CDR1 is SGHRS and CDR2 is YFSETQ. The CDR3 DNA is TGCGCCAGCAGCGATCAGTTGAACACTGAAGCTTTCTTT. Translation gives CASSDQLNTEAFF.

The sample holds one count of this clone. Written as DNA, the CDR3 is TGTGCCAGCAGCCGCGGAGGGGTTAACTATGGCTACACCTTC. Protein: CASSRGGVNYGYTF. The chain has TRBV7-9 and TRBJ1-2; D possibly corresponds to TRBD1 (5 bases). This CDR3 contains 14 residues. From germline, CDR1 is SEHNR and CDR2 FQNEAQ (reference sequence). Trimming shortened V by 5 bases and J by 1 base, and 11 bases separated the two germline ends.

V is TRBV7-2 and J is TRBJ1-5; TRBD1 matches 7 bases. Germline lookup yields CDR1 SGHTA and CDR2 FQGNSA. Germline trimming cut 3 bases from V and 4 bases from J; bases unmatched to any gene: 6. The CDR3 loop spans 15 amino acids. In DNA, the CDR3 is TGTGCCAGCAGCTTCATAGACAGGGAAAATCAGCCCCAGCATTTT. Its translation is CASSFIDRENQPQHF.

This clone has just a few counts. The rearrangement joins TRBV10-3 to TRBJ1-1, with 10 bases fitting TRBD1. Germline-derived CDR1 and CDR2 are ENHRY and SYGVKD. J gave up 0 bases and V 5 bases, and 6 bases lay outside the gene matches. This CDR3 is built from 16 residues. CDR3 region: CAISPGTGDLNTEAFF. CDR3 DNA sequence: TGTGCCATCAGTCCCGGGACAGGGGACCTGAACACTGAAGCTTTCTTT.

This chain links TRBV27 with TRBJ2-7; TRBD2 matches at 10 bases. J gave up 0 bases and V 6 bases, and 5 bases lay outside the gene matches. CDR1 is MNHEY and CDR2 is SMNVEV in the germline V gene (reference sequence). This CDR3 has 15 residues. CDR3 residues: CASSRGLAASYEQYF. The CDR3 nucleotides read TGTGCCAGCAGCCGTGGACTAGCGGCCTCCTACGAGCAGTACTTC.

The rearrangement joins TRBV9 to TRBJ2-7; TRBD2 aligns across 9 bases. Germline CDR1 and CDR2: SGDLS and YYNGEE. The ends lost 4 bases at V and 2 bases at J; junction bases unmatched: 1. The CDR3 spans 13 residues. CDR3 sequence: CASSLAGAYEQYF. For the CDR3, the DNA is TGTGCCAGCAGCTTAGCGGGGGCCTACGAGCAGTACTTC.

The genes are TRBV30 and TRBJ1-4; the match to TRBD1 covers 8 bases. Per the germline V gene, CDR1 is GTSNPN and CDR2 is SVGIG (reference sequence). This CDR3 contains 13 residues. V lost 6 bases to trimming and J lost 2 bases; unmatched junction nucleotides: 2. In DNA, the CDR3 is TGTGCCTGTCCAGGGGGCACTAATGAAAAACTGTTTTTT. Its protein product is CACPGGTNEKLFF.

The J gene is TRBJ1-1, the V gene TRBV5-1; 11 bases are shared with TRBD1. This CDR3 is 16 amino acids long. Germline V gene sequence: CDR1 SGHRS, CDR2 YFSETQ. V was pared by 4 bases and J by 4 bases, with 9 bases of the junction left unmatched. CDR3 in DNA: TGCGCCAGCAGCCCTATCCCGGGACAGGGGGTCACTGAAGCTTTCTTT. Translated, it gives CASSPIPGQGVTEAFF.

The chain recombines TRBV19 with TRBJ1-3, with 8 bases aligning to TRBD1. CDR3 length: 14 residues. CDR1 LNHDA and CDR2 SQIVND come from the germline V gene (reference sequence). With 5 bases clipped from V and 4 bases from J, the junction kept 4 bases outside the gene matches. The CDR3 sequence: CASSSTGAGNTIYF. The CDR3 region has the DNA TGTGCCAGTAGTTCGACAGGGGCCGGAAACACCATATATTTT.

The chain links TRBV7-2 to TRBJ1-4; no clear D gene. This CDR3 contains 16 residues. The germline V and J ends were trimmed by 2 bases and 2 bases, with 12 bases remaining between them. In germline, CDR1 is SGHTA, CDR2 FQGNSA. The chain's CDR3 is CASSLNSRGTNEKLFF. CDR3 DNA sequence: TGTGCCAGCAGCTTAAATTCGAGAGGCACTAATGAAAAACTGTTTTTT.

The table lists this clone with many counts. The chain couples TRBV13 to TRBJ2-7; no reliable D call. V was trimmed by 1 base and J by 3 bases, leaving 10 bases between them. The CDR3 runs to 14 residues. Looked up from germline, CDR1 is PRHDT and CDR2 is FYEKMQ (reference sequence). DNA for the CDR3: TGTGCCAGCAGCTTAGCGCCGGTTCTCTACGAGCAGTACTTC. Translation gives CASSLAPVLYEQYF.

This clone was detected once. The rearrangement links TRBV7-2 to TRBJ2-1; weak D call: TRBD2 (6 bases). Per the germline V gene, CDR1 is SGHTA and CDR2 is FQGNSA. This CDR3 has 16 amino acids. V lost 1 base and J lost 0, with 10 bases in between. The CDR3 protein is CASSLVGGISYNEQFF. The CDR3 DNA follows: TGTGCCAGCAGCTTAGTTGGCGGGATCTCCTACAATGAGCAGTTCTTC.

This clone was found a few times. The V call is TRBV29-1, the J call TRBJ2-5; tentatively, D is TRBD2 (6 bases). CDR3 length: 13 amino acids. Trimming shortened V by 4 bases and J by 0 bases, and 9 bases separated the two germline ends. CDR1 SQVTM and CDR2 ANQGSEA come from the germline V gene. The CDR3 is CSVAGRNQETQYF. CDR3 nucleotides: TGCAGCGTTGCGGGGAGGAACCAAGAGACCCAGTACTTC.

The chain uses TRBV9 and TRBJ2-7; a weak D match, TRBD2 (5 bases). Trimming left V 2 bases short and J 3 bases short, with 15 bases between. The CDR3 runs 15 residues. The germline gives CDR1 SGDLS, CDR2 YYNGEE. The CDR3 DNA is TGTGCCAGCAGCGTTGGAGCCGGGATCTACTACGAGCAGTACTTC. The encoded protein is CASSVGAGIYYEQYF.

This clone was picked up one time. The rearrangement joins TRBV9 to TRBJ2-3; 9 bases align to TRBD2. The trim removed 3 bases at V and 1 base at J, leaving 6 bases unmatched. The CDR3 sequence is 16 residues long. CDR1 is SGDLS and CDR2 is YYNGEE in the germline V gene. The DNA for the CDR3 is TGTGCCAGCAGCGAGGGATCTAGCGGGGGCACAGATACGCAGTATTTT. Translated: CASSEGSSGGTDTQYF.

This clone was seen only a few times. The chain is built from TRBV5-6 and TRBJ1-3, with D hard to call. CDR1 is SGHDT, CDR2 YYEEEE, per germline. This CDR3 has 11 residues. Between the trimmed V and J ends, which lost 4 bases and 4 bases, there was a span of 3 bases. The CDR3 DNA follows: TGTGCCAGCAGCACAGGAAACACCATATATTTT. Translated, it gives CASSTGNTIYF.

The V call is TRBV11-2, the J call TRBJ2-6; 9 bases agree with TRBD1. The CDR3 has 17 residues. Unmatched junction bases numbered 7, after V lost 6 bases and J lost 1 base. Germline CDR1 and CDR2: SGHAT and FQNNGV. The CDR3 DNA is TGTGCCAGCAGACCCACAGGGGGCGCTTCTGGGGCCAACGTCCTGACTTTC. Translated, it gives CASRPTGGASGANVLTF.

The chain carries TRBV6-6 and TRBJ1-6, with 8 bases lining up with TRBD1. Germline V gene lookup returns CDR1 MNHNY and CDR2 SVGAGI (reference sequence). The J segment lost 6 bases and the V segment lost 4 bases, leaving 2 bases of the junction unmatched. This CDR3 has 14 residues. The chain's CDR3 is CASSSTGGNSPLHF. CDR3 DNA: TGTGCCAGCAGTTCAACAGGGGGTAATTCACCCCTCCACTTT.

The chain links TRBV5-1 to TRBJ2-5, with D possibly matching TRBD2 (6 bases). The CDR3 has 14 amino acids. V was pared by 4 bases and J by 2 bases, with 12 bases between. Per the germline V gene, CDR1 is SGHRS and CDR2 is YFSETQ. The CDR3 DNA sequence: TGCGCCAGCAGCCCGGGGGTCTATCAAGAGACCCAGTACTTC. Residues: CASSPGVYQETQYF.

The CDR3: CAWSEGAEDTEAFF. The CDR3 DNA is TGTGCCTGGAGTGAGGGGGCTGAGGACACTGAAGCTTTCTTT. The chain couples TRBV30 to TRBJ1-1, with 7 bases lining up with TRBD1. The V gene's germline CDR1 is GTSNPN and CDR2 SVGIG (reference sequence). The CDR3 totals 14 residues. The V gene end was trimmed by 1 base and the J gene end by 3 bases; junction bases not matched to a gene: 5.

The chain uses TRBV7-6 and TRBJ1-3, with D unclear. CDR1 is SGHVS and CDR2 is FNYEAQ in the germline V gene. The CDR3 extends over 13 amino acids. The V and J ends lost 5 bases and 0 bases respectively, with 5 bases between them. CDR3 coding DNA: TGTGCCAGCAGCGACTCCTCTGGAAACACCATATATTTT. It specifies CASSDSSGNTIYF.

The J gene is TRBJ1-1, the V gene TRBV30; no definite D call. CDR3 length: 9 amino acids. V was shortened by 5 bases and J by 10 bases, with 8 bases between the two germline ends. Germline V gives CDR1 GTSNPN, CDR2 SVGIG (reference sequence). CDR3 in DNA: TGTGCCTGGGGGCGGGGAGCTTTCTTT. Its protein is CAWGRGAFF.

V is TRBV7-9 and J is TRBJ2-7, with D hard to call. Trimming stripped 2 bases from V and 6 bases from J, with 5 bases between. The CDR3 sequence is 11 residues long. From germline, CDR1 is SEHNR and CDR2 FQNEAQ (reference sequence). The CDR3 loop reads CASSLFLEQYF. The CDR3 DNA reads TGTGCCAGCAGCTTATTCCTCGAGCAGTACTTC.

The V gene is TRBV9, the J gene TRBJ2-4; D is undetermined. V was clipped by 5 bases and J by 0 bases, with 12 bases between them. The CDR3 consists of 15 residues. The germline V gene encodes CDR1 SGDLS and CDR2 YYNGEE. The CDR3 DNA follows: TGTGCCAGCAGTGCTACGTTGGTAGCCAAAAACATTCAGTACTTC. It yields the protein CASSATLVAKNIQYF.

The chain employs TRBV30 and TRBJ2-6; perhaps TRBD1 as D (5 bases). This CDR3 is 14 amino acids long. CDR1 is GTSNPN and CDR2 is SVGIG in the germline V gene (reference sequence). V lost 3 bases, J lost 2 bases, and 8 bases lay in between. Written as DNA, the CDR3 is TGTGCCTGGAGCGACAGAACTGGGGCCAACGTCCTGACTTTC. Its translation: CAWSDRTGANVLTF.

V gene TRBV1 combines with J gene TRBJ2-7; TRBD1 was called by the table and not checked on the DNA. TRBV1 has pseudogene status. The CDR3 contains 14 residues. The CDR3 sequence is CTSSQRTPGYEQYF. The CDR3 DNA follows: TGCACCAGCAGCCAAAGAACACCAGGCTACGAGCAGTACTTC.

The chain carries TRBV4-1 and TRBJ2-1; 10 nucleotides align to TRBD1. Germline lookup yields CDR1 MGHRA and CDR2 YSYEKL. Trimming cost V 0 bases and J 1 base; bases outside gene matches: 6. CDR3 size: 18 residues. This chain's CDR3 is CASSQEGGTGASYNEQFF. In nucleotides, the CDR3 is TGCGCCAGCAGCCAAGAGGGGGGGACAGGGGCTTCCTACAATGAGCAGTTCTTC.

The chain couples TRBV7-9 to TRBJ1-4; D ambiguous. V was cut by 6 bases and J by 8 bases, with 16 bases left in between. This CDR3 has 14 amino acids. CDR1 and CDR2 (germline): SEHNR, FQNEAQ (reference sequence). Here the CDR3 DNA reads TGTGCCAGCAGTCGCGGTCTGGTGGAAGAAAAACTGTTTTTT. Translated: CASSRGLVEEKLFF. The complete variable domain, with remaining parts taken from reference TRBV7-9 and TRBJ1-4, reads DTGVSQNPRHKITKRGQNVTFRCDPISEHNRLYWYRQTLGQGPEFLTYFQNEAQLEKSRLLSDRFSAERPKGSFSTLEIQRTEQGDSAMYLCASSRGLVEEKLFFGSGTQLSVL.

This clone was observed a single time. V is TRBV7-2 and J is TRBJ2-1, with 13 bases fitting TRBD2. Germline values: CDR1 SGHTA, CDR2 FQGNSA. V trimming: 5 bases; J trimming: 6 bases; junction bases outside the gene matches: 7. The CDR3 totals 16 residues. DNA for the CDR3: TGTGCCAGCAGCGGGTGGGGACTAGCGGGACGCAATGAGCAGTTCTTC. It specifies CASSGWGLAGRNEQFF. Based on the CDR3 plus reference TRBV7-2 and TRBJ2-1, the full variable domain is GAGVSQSPSNKVTEKGKDVELRCDPISGHTALYWYRQSLGQGLEFLIYFQGNSAPDKSGLPSDRFSAERTGGSVSTLTIQRTQQEDSAVYLCASSGWGLAGRNEQFFGPGTRLTVL.

The V and J genes are TRBV6-1 and TRBJ1-2; the D gene is possibly TRBD1 (6 bases). V was cut by 4 bases and J by 3 bases, with 15 bases left in between. Germline V gene sequence: CDR1 MNHNS, CDR2 SASEGT. The CDR3 has 15 amino acids. CDR3 sequence: CASSAREGEYYGYTF. The CDR3 region has the DNA TGTGCCAGCAGTGCCAGGGAGGGGGAATACTATGGCTACACCTTC.

The V call is TRBV7-3, the J call TRBJ2-7, with 9 bases matching TRBD1. Trimming at V came to 5 bases and at J to 5 bases, leaving 13 bases not matched to a gene. This CDR3 region has 16 residues. Germline values: CDR1 SGHTA, CDR2 FQGTGA. The CDR3 bases are TGTGCCAGCAGCAGGGCACCGGGACAGGGAGGCGACGAGCAGTACTTC. Translated: CASSRAPGQGGDEQYF.